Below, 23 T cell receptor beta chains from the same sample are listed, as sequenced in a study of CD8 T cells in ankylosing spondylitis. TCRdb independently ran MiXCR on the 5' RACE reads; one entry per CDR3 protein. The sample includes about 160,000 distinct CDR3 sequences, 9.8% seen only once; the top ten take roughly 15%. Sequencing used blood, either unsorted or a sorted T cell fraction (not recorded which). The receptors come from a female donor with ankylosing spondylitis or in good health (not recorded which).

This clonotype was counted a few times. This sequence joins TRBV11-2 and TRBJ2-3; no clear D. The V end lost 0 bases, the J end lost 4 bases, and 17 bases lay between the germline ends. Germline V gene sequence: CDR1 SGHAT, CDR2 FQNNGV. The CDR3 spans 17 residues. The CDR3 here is CASSLEPPRAWADTQYF. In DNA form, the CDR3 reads TGTGCCAGCAGCTTAGAACCACCCCGGGCCTGGGCAGATACGCAGTATTTT.

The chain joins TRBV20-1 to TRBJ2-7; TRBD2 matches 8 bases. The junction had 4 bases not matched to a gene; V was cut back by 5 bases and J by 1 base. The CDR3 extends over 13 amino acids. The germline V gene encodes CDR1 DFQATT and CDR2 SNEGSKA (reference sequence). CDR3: CSALSGSSYEQYF. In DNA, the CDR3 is TGCAGTGCTCTAAGCGGGAGTTCCTACGAGCAGTACTTC.

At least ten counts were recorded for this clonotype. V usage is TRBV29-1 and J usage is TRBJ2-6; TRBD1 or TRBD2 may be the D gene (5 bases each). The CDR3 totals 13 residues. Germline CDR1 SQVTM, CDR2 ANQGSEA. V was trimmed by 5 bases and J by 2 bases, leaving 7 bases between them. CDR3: CSVQGAGANVLTF. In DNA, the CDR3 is TGCAGCGTTCAGGGAGCTGGGGCCAACGTCCTGACTTTC. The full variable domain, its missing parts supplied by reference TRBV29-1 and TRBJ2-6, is SAVISQKPSRDICQRGTSLTIQCQVDSQVTMMFWYRQQPGQSLTLIATANQGSEATYESGFVIDKFPISRPNLTFSTLTVSNMSPEDSSIYLCSVQGAGANVLTFGAGSRLTVL.

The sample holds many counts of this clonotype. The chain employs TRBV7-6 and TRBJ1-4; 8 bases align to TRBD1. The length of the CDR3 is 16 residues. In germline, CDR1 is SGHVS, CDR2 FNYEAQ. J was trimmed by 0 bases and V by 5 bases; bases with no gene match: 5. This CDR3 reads CASSLGQGATNEKLFF. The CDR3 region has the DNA TGTGCCAGCAGCCTCGGACAGGGAGCAACTAATGAAAAACTGTTTTTT.

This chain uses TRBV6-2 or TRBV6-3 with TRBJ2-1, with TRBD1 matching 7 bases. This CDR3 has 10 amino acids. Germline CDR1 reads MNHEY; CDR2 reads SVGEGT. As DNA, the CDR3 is TGTGCGGTACAGGGGCATGAGCAGTTCTTC. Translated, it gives CAVQGHEQFF.

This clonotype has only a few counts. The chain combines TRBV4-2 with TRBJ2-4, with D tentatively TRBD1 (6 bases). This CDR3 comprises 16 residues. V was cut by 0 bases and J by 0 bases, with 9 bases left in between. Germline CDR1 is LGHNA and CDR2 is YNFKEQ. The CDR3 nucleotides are TGTGCCAGCAGCCAAGAGGACAGTATAGCCAAAAACATTCAGTACTTC. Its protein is CASSQEDSIAKNIQYF.

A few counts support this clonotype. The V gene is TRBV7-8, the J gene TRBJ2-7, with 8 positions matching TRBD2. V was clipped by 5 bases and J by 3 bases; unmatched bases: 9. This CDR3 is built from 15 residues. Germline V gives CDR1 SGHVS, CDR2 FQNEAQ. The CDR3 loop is CASSPGTRVVYEQYF. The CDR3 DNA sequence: TGTGCCAGCAGCCCCGGGACTAGAGTTGTCTACGAGCAGTACTTC.

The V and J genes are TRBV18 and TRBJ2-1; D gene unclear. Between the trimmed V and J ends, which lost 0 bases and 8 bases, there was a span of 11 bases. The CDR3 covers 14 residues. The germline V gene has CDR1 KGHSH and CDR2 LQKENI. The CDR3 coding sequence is TGTGCCAGCTCACCACCCTGGCAGTCGGATGAGCAGTTCTTC. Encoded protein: CASSPPWQSDEQFF. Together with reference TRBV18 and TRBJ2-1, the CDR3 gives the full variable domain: NAGVMQNPRHLVRRRGQEARLRCSPMKGHSHVYWYRQLPEEGLKFMVYLQKENIIDESGMPKERFSAEFPKEGPSILRIQQVVRGDSAAYFCASSPPWQSDEQFFGPGTRLTVL.

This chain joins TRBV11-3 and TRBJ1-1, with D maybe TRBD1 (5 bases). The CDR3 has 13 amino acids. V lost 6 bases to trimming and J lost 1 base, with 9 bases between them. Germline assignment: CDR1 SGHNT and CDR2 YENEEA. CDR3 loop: CASSQGENTEAFF. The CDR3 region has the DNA TGTGCCAGCAGTCAGGGAGAGAACACTGAAGCTTTCTTT.

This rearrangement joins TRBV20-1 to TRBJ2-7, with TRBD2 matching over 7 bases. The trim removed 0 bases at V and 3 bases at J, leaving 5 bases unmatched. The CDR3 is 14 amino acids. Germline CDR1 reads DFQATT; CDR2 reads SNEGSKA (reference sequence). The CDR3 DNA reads TGCAGTGCTAGAGATAGCGCGGGAGACTACGAGCAGTACTTC. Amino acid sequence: CSARDSAGDYEQYF.

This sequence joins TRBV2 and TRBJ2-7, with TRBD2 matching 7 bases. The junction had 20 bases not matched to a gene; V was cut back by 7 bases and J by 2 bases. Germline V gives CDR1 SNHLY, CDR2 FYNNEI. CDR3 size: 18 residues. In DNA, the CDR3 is TGTGCCAGCAAAGGTCAGGGAGGGGAGACTACGAGAACCTACGAGCAGTACTTC. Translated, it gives CASKGQGGETTRTYEQYF.

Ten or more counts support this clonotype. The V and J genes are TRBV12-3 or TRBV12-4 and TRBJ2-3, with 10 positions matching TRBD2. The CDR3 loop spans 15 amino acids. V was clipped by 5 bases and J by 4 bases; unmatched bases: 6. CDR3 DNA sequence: TGTGCCAGCAGTCCTTCTAGCGGGAGACCAGATACGCAGTATTTT. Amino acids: CASSPSSGRPDTQYF.

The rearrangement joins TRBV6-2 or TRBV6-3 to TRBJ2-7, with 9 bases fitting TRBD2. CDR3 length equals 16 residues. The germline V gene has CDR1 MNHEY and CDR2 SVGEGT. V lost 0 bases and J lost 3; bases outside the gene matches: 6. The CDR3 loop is CASSYSPTSGYYEQYF. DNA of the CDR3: TGTGCCAGCAGTTACTCGCCGACTAGCGGATACTACGAGCAGTACTTC.

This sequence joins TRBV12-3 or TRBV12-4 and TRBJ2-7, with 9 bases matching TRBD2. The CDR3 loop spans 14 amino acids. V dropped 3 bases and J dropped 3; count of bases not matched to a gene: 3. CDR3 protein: CASSFALAGYEQYF. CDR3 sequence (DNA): TGTGCCAGCAGTTTCGCACTAGCGGGCTACGAGCAGTACTTC.

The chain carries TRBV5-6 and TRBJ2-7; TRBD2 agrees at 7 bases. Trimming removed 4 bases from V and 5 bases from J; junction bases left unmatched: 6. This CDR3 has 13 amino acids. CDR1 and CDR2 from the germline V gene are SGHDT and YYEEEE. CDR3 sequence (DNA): TGTGCCAGCAGCAAAGATAGCGGGCACGAGCAGTACTTC. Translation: CASSKDSGHEQYF.

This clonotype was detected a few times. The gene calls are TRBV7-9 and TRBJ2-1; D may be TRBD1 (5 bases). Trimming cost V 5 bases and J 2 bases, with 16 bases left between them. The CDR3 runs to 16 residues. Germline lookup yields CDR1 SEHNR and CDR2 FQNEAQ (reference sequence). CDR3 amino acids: CASSPRQGSTYNEQFF. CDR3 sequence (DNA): TGTGCCAGCAGCCCCCGCCAGGGCTCAACCTACAATGAGCAGTTCTTC.

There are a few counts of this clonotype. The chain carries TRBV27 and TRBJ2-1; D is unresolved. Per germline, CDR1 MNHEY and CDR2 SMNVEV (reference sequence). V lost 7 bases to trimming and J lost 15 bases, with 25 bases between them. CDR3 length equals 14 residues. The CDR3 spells CASITGDFQTPMFF. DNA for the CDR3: TGTGCCAGCATCACCGGAGACTTTCAGACCCCAATGTTCTTC.

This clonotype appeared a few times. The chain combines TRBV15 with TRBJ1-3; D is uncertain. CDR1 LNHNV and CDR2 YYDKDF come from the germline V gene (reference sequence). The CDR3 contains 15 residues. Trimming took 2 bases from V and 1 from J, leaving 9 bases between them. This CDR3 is CATSRSLSSGNTIYF. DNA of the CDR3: TGTGCCACCAGCAGATCCCTCTCATCTGGAAACACCATATATTTT.

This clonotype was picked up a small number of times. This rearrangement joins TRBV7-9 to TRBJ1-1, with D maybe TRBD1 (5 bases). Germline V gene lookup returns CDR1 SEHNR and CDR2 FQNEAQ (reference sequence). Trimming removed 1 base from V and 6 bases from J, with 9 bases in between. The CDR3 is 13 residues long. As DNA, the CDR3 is TGTGCCAGCAGCTTAGGGGGGAGAGCTGAAGCTTTCTTT. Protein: CASSLGGRAEAFF.

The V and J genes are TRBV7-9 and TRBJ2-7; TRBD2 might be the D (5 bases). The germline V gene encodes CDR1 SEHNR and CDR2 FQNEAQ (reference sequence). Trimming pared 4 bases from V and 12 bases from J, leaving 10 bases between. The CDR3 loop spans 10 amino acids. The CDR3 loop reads CASSSPEGYF. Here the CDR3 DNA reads TGTGCCAGCAGCTCGCCAGAGGGGTACTTC.

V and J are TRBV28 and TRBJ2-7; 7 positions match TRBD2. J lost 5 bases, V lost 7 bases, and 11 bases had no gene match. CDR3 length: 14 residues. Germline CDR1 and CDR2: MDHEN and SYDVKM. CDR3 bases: TGTGCCAGCACCCTCGGGGGAGGGATCCACGAGCAGTACTTC. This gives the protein CASTLGGGIHEQYF.

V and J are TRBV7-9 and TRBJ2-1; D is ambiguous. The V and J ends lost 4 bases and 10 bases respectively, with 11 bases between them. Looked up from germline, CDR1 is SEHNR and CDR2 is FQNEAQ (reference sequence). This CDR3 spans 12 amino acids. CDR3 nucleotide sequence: TGTGCCAGCAGCTCGCCCACTCGGGAGCAGTTCTTC. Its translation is CASSSPTREQFF.

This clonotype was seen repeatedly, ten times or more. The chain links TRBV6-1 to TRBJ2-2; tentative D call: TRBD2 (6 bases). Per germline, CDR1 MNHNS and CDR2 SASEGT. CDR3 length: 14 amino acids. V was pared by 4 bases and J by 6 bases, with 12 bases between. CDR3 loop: CASSGTREPGELFF. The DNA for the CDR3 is TGTGCCAGCAGTGGGACTCGGGAGCCCGGGGAGCTGTTTTTT.